This is a list of T cell receptor beta chains from one sample in a study of cytomegalovirus exposure and HLA in healthy donors. Repertoires were generated with immunoSEQ multiplex PCR, while TCRdb's copy carries only in-frame clones and drops some. The sample has 110,000 or so clones, about 80% seen once. Sequenced input: PBMCs. The receptors come from a woman aged 30 to 39 in good health and CMV-seropositive. CDR3s include the opening cysteine and the closing phenylalanine or tryptophan. The D gene is left open where the match is weak. The listing skips clone size in some rows; elsewhere it reads once, few, many or a size class.

size | J | V | D | DNA | CDR3
once | TRBJ1-1 | TRBV20-1 | NA | TGCAGTGCTATGGGCGACACTGAAGCTTTCTTT | CSAMGDTEAFF
NA | TRBJ1-5 | TRBV18 | NA | TGTGCCAGCGCCAGGGGTGGTCAGCCCCAGCATTTT | CASARGGQPQHF
NA | TRBJ2-1 | TRBV7-2 | TRBD2 | TGTGCCAGCAGCCTGCGACTAGCGATGGGAGAGCAGTTCTTC | CASSLRLAMGEQFF
NA | TRBJ2-7 | TRBV12-5 | NA | TGTGCTAGTTCGCGGTTAAGATACGAGCAGTACTTC | CASSRLRYEQYF
NA | TRBJ2-4 | TRBV30 | TRBD2 | TGTGCCTGGAGTTTGACTAGCGGGAGCGGCATTCAGTACTTC | CAWSLTSGSGIQYF
NA | TRBJ1-1 | TRBV9 | NA | TGTGCCAGCAGCGTGGAGGACACTGAAGCTTTCTTT | CASSVEDTEAFF
NA | TRBJ2-1 | TRBV29-1 | TRBD2 | TGCAGCGGGCGGAATCTAGCGGGGGGCCGCGATGAGCAGTTCTTC | CSGRNLAGGRDEQFF
NA | TRBJ1-2 | TRBV29-1 | TRBD1 | TGCAGCGTTGAGGACAGGGGGAGCGGCTACACCTTC | CSVEDRGSGYTF
NA | TRBJ1-1 | TRBV5-1 | NA | TGCGCCAGCAGCTTGGCCGGGAGGACTGAAGCTTTCTTT | CASSLAGRTEAFF
once | TRBJ1-1 | TRBV5-1 | NA | TGCGCCAGCTCCTACGACACATGGAACACTGAAGCTTTCTTT | CASSYDTWNTEAFF
NA | TRBJ1-2 | TRBV6-5 | NA | TGTGCCAGCAGTCGAAGACAGACCTATGGCTACACCTTC | CASSRRQTYGYTF
once | TRBJ2-1 | TRBV30 | TRBD2 | TGTGCCTGGAGCAGGGGGGGGACTAGCGGGATCAATGAGCAGTTCTTC | CAWSRGGTSGINEQFF
few | TRBJ1-1 | TRBV7-7 | NA | TGTGCTAGCAGCTTAGAAGGTACCGGGACTGGGGCTTTCTTT | CASSLEGTGTGAFF
NA | TRBJ1-2 | TRBV23-1 | TRBD1 | TGCGCCAGCAGTCCCGGACAGGGGATGGACTATGGCTACACCTTC | CASSPGQGMDYGYTF
NA | TRBJ2-7 | TRBV7-2 | TRBD2 | TGTGCCAGCAGCGAGACTAGCGGACTCTACGAGCAGTACTTC | CASSETSGLYEQYF
NA | TRBJ2-7 | TRBV7-2 | NA | TGTGCCAGCAGCCGATTCGGGGGACCTTCCTACGAGCAGTACTTC | CASSRFGGPSYEQYF
NA | TRBJ2-5 | TRBV12-5 | TRBD2 | TGTGCTAGCCACTCAGCGGGGGCGGAGACCCAGTACTTC | CASHSAGAETQYF
NA | TRBJ2-5 | TRBV7-9 | NA | TGTGCCAGCAGCCGGAGCGGGTCTCAAGAGACCCAGTACTTC | CASSRSGSQETQYF
NA | TRBJ2-3 | TRBV5-6 | NA | TGTGCCAGATCGAACAGGGAAGTCACGCAGTATTTT | CARSNREVTQYF
few | TRBJ1-2 | TRBV2 | TRBD1 | TGTGCCAGCAGTGATTCTACAGGGGGCCTCGGCTATGGCTACACCTTC | CASSDSTGGLGYGYTF
NA | TRBJ1-2 | TRBV7-3 | NA | TGTGCCAGCAGCTTAACCAGGGAAAACTATGGCTACACCTTC | CASSLTRENYGYTF
once | TRBJ1-1 | TRBV5-6 | TRBD1 | TGTGCCAGCAGCTTAGGGGGCGCCCTCTTGAACACTGAAGCTTTCTTT | CASSLGGALLNTEAFF
NA | TRBJ2-7 | TRBV18 | NA | TGTGCCAGCTCACCACCTAACTCCTACGAGCAGTACTTC | CASSPPNSYEQYF
NA | TRBJ2-7 | TRBV14 | TRBD1 | TGTGCCAGCAGCCAAAGTACTTGGACAGGGCAACTGGGTGAGCAGTACTTC | CASSQSTWTGQLGEQYF
few | TRBJ2-4 | TRBV19 | NA | TGTGCCAGGATTACAGTCCAAAACATTCAGTACTTC | CARITVQNIQYF
NA | TRBJ1-1 | TRBV7-9 | TRBD1 | TGTGCCAGCAGCCAGAGACAGGGTATCATGAACACTGAAGCTTTCTTT | CASSQRQGIMNTEAFF
NA | TRBJ2-7 | TRBV11-2 | NA | TGTGCCAGCAGCTTAGACTTACGCGGGACTCTTTACGAGCAGTACTTC | CASSLDLRGTLYEQYF
NA | TRBJ2-3 | TRBV5-6 | TRBD2 | TGTGCCAGCAGCTCGAGGACTAGCGGCTACACAGATACGCAGTATTTT | CASSSRTSGYTDTQYF
few | TRBJ1-3 | TRBV25-1 | NA | TGTGCCAGCAGTGATTTGGCCCTTAACTCTGGAAACACCATATATTTT | CASSDLALNSGNTIYF
NA | TRBJ1-4 | TRBV25-1 | NA | TGTGCCAGCAGCCATAACAGGGCGGATAATGAAAAACTGTTTTTT | CASSHNRADNEKLFF
medium-sized | TRBJ1-1 | TRBV10-2 | NA | TGCGCCAGCAGCCTCGACGGGATGAACACTGAAGCTTTCTTT | CASSLDGMNTEAFF
few | TRBJ1-1 | TRBV29-1 | TRBD1 | TGCAGCGGAGGGACAGGGGTGGGCACTGAAGCTTTCTTT | CSGGTGVGTEAFF
once | TRBJ1-1 | TRBV11-2 | NA | TGTGCCAGCAGCCCTATACCAGGGGAAACTGAAGCTTTCTTT | CASSPIPGETEAFF
NA | TRBJ1-1 | TRBV6-1 | NA | TGTGCCAGCAGTGATGCAGGGGTGCGTTGGACTGAAGCTTTCTTT | CASSDAGVRWTEAFF
NA | TRBJ1-5 | TRBV27 | NA | TGTGCCAGCAGTCCAACTAGGGTGCAGGGGCTTCAGCCCCAGCATTTT | CASSPTRVQGLQPQHF
NA | TRBJ2-7 | TRBV7-9 | NA | TGTGCCAGCAGCTTAGGTAGCGGAAGCCCCTTCTACGAGCAGTACTTC | CASSLGSGSPFYEQYF
NA | TRBJ2-7 | TRBV19 | TRBD1 | TGTGCCAGTAGTGGAGAAGGGACAGGGACAATTAACGAGCAGTACTTC | CASSGEGTGTINEQYF
NA | TRBJ2-6 | TRBV4-1 | NA | TGCGCCAGCAGCCAAGAGGGGGGACTTTACTCTGGGGCCAACGTCCTGACTTTC | CASSQEGGLYSGANVLTF
once | TRBJ1-1 | TRBV19 | NA | TGTGCCAGTAGAATAAGAGGGAACACTGAAGCTTTCTTT | CASRIRGNTEAFF
NA | TRBJ1-2 | TRBV30 | TRBD1 | TGTGCCTGGAGGGGACCAAGGGACAGGGGATCGAAGTATGGCTACACCTTC | CAWRGPRDRGSKYGYTF
NA | TRBJ2-1 | TRBV7-2 | TRBD2 | TGTGCCAGCAGCTTAGGGGGACTAGCGGGGAATGAGCAGTTCTTC | CASSLGGLAGNEQFF
NA | TRBJ2-5 | TRBV29-1 | TRBD1 | TGCAGCGTGGTGGACAGGGGCGGACCTCAAGAGACCCAGTACTTC | CSVVDRGGPQETQYF
NA | TRBJ1-4 | TRBV21-1 | NA | TGTGCCAGCAGCAGATACCGGGTCGACAGGGTAACTGAAAAACTGTTTTTT | CASSRYRVDRVTEKLFF
NA | TRBJ2-7 | TRBV6-5 | NA | TGTGCCAGTCACTCTGCCTACGAGCAGTACTTC | CASHSAYEQYF
NA | TRBJ2-7 | TRBV6-5 | TRBD1 | TGTGCCAGCAGCCGATACGGGACAGGGGGCTACGAGCAGTACTTC | CASSRYGTGGYEQYF
NA | TRBJ1-3 | TRBV7-2 | TRBD1 | TGTGCCAGCAGCTTAAGGGACAGGTCTGGAAACACCATATATTTT | CASSLRDRSGNTIYF
NA | TRBJ1-1 | TRBV5-1 | TRBD1 | TGCGCCAGCAGCTGGACAGGGGTGGGTGGCACTGAAGCTTTCTTT | CASSWTGVGGTEAFF
NA | TRBJ2-3 | TRBV6-1 | TRBD1 | TGTGCCAGCAGTCAGGACAGGGAAGATACGCAGTATTTT | CASSQDREDTQYF
NA | TRBJ2-7 | TRBV11-1 | NA | TGTGCCAGCAGCCAGCGGTTCTCCTACGAGCAGTACTTC | CASSQRFSYEQYF
NA | TRBJ1-2 | TRBV5-4 | TRBD1 | TGTGCCAGCAGTTCCGGACAGGACATGGCAGCGCGCGGCTACACCTTC | CASSSGQDMAARGYTF
NA | TRBJ2-7 | TRBV6-5 | TRBD1 | TGTGCCAGCAGCAAGCCAGGGGGCGCCTACGAGCAGCACTTC | CASSKPGGAYEQHF
once | TRBJ2-5 | TRBV4-1 | NA | TGCGCCAGCAGCCTAGGGGGTTTTGAGACCCAGTACTTC | CASSLGGFETQYF
NA | TRBJ2-3 | TRBV5-6 | TRBD2 | TGTGCCAGCAGCCTGGGGAGCGGGAGGTACCCAGATACGCAGTATTTT | CASSLGSGRYPDTQYF
once | TRBJ2-7 | TRBV7-3 | NA | TGTGCCAGCAGCCCACAGGGAAGTCTTGGCGAGCAGTACTTC | CASSPQGSLGEQYF
NA | TRBJ1-5 | TRBV5-1 | NA | TGCGCCAGCAGCTTGGCTGGGGGCGTCGTGCAGCCCCAGCATTTT | CASSLAGGVVQPQHF
NA | TRBJ1-1 | TRBV19 | NA | TGTGCCAGTAGTATAGATCGGAGGCAGACCTGGACAGCTTTCTTT | CASSIDRRQTWTAFF
NA | TRBJ2-1 | TRBV6-1 | NA | TGTGCCAGCAGTGATAGCCTCCGAAACAATGAGCAGTTCTTC | CASSDSLRNNEQFF